This T cell receptor (beta chain) was documented in a study of control samples from healthy donors and cancer patients. Germline CDR1 and CDR2: SGHRS and YFSETQ. The junction had 7 bases not matched to a gene; V was cut back by 0 bases and J by 5 bases. The CDR3 consists of 15 residues. Data came from immunoSEQ multiplex PCR; TCRdb stores just in-frame clones and leaves some out. The table records around 120,000 clones, 93% of them present only once. The material sequenced was PBMCs. V and J are TRBV5-1 and TRBJ1-1, with 7 positions matching TRBD1. This receptor was taken from a man in his forties or fifties with head and neck cancer. CDR3 amino acids: CASSLGQQGLTEAFF. The CDR3, as DNA: TGCGCCAGCAGCTTGGGACAACAGGGGTTGACTGAAGCTTTCTTT.